This section outlines one TCR beta chain sequence together with its context. CDR3 length equals 17 residues. Germline values: CDR1 SGHVS, CDR2 FQNEAQ. Trimming removed 5 bases from V and 1 base from J, with 20 bases in between. These data come from a study of graft-versus-host responses after intestinal transplantation. In the study overall: Those transplanted obtained multivisceral, liver-intestinal, or isolated intestinal grafts.

Libraries were prepared by immunoSEQ multiplex PCR; TCRdb keeps only in-frame clonotypes and omits some of them. The top ten clones hold approximately 3% of a sample with just under 30,000 clones, around 80% of them seen once. From the graft tissue, intraepithelial and lamina propria lymphocytes were released through processing. The specimen was ileum tissue, collected 98 days after intestinal transplantation. The chain carries TRBV7-8 and TRBJ1-1; D might be TRBD1 (5 bases). This receptor was taken from a human patient who received an intestinal transplant, so some T cells may come from the graft donor. Written as DNA, the CDR3 is TGTGCCAGCAGCCTTAAATGGGGGGACCCTTCGAACACTGAAGCTTTCTTT. Amino acids: CASSLKWGDPSNTEAFF.